A selection of T cell receptor beta chains follows, all from one sample in a study of shared clonotypes between healthy human individuals. Generated by immunoSEQ multiplex PCR, the TCRdb table keeps only in-frame clones and is missing some. The sample has around 940,000 clones, approximately 76% seen once; the top ten hold approximately 1.5%. The sequencing input was memory CD4+ T cells sorted from blood. These receptors all stem from a man between 18 and 29 years old in good health. Both conserved end residues are part of each CDR3. D genes are given only for firm matches. Rows give clone size only sometimes, using once, few, many, or a class for an expanded clone.

D | size | J | V | DNA | CDR3
NA | NA | TRBJ2-5 | TRBV30 | TGTGCCTGGAGTGTTGGTCTGGCCCTACAAGAGACCCAGTACTTC | CAWSVGLALQETQYF
NA | NA | TRBJ2-2 | TRBV9 | TGTGCCAGCAGCGCAGGAATAAACACCGGGGAGCTGTTTTTT | CASSAGINTGELFF
NA | few | TRBJ1-1 | TRBV6-1 | TGTGCCAGCAGTGAACAGAAGAACACTGAAGCTTTCTTT | CASSEQKNTEAFF
NA | NA | TRBJ2-7 | TRBV7-2 | TGTGCCAGCAGCGAATCCAGGGGACCCTACGAGCAGTACTTC | CASSESRGPYEQYF
TRBD1 | NA | TRBJ2-2 | TRBV6-5 | TGTGCCAGCAGTTATCCCGGGACAGGGAACACCGGGGAGCTGTTTTTT | CASSYPGTGNTGELFF
TRBD1 | NA | TRBJ2-4 | TRBV5-4 | TGTGCCAGCAGCTTAGGGGACAGCTCAAAAAACATTCAGTACTTC | CASSLGDSSKNIQYF
NA | once | TRBJ2-7 | TRBV10-3 | TGTGCCATCAGTGTCGGCAGGGGGGACGAGCAGTACTTC | CAISVGRGDEQYF
NA | NA | TRBJ1-5 | TRBV5-4 | TGTGCCAGCAGCTTGGTGGGGGTTACCCAGCCCCAGCATTTT | CASSLVGVTQPQHF
NA | NA | TRBJ2-7 | TRBV28 | TGTGCCAGCAGTTTTTACTACGAGCAGTACTTC | CASSFYYEQYF
NA | NA | TRBJ2-4 | TRBV19 | TGTGCCAGTACTGGGGTGCTAGGGGACAAAAACATTCAGTACTTC | CASTGVLGDKNIQYF
NA | NA | TRBJ2-1 | TRBV6-5 | TGTGCCAGCAGTTATGGGTTTAGGGGAACTGAGCAGTTCTTC | CASSYGFRGTEQFF
NA | NA | TRBJ2-3 | TRBV11-2 | TGTGCCAGCAGCTTCGGCCTAGCTGCAGATACGCAGTATTTT | CASSFGLAADTQYF
NA | NA | TRBJ2-7 | TRBV11-2 | TGTGCCAGCAGCTTAGATTTTGGGCCGGTGGGCGAGCAGTACTTC | CASSLDFGPVGEQYF
NA | NA | TRBJ2-7 | TRBV10-2 | TGCGCCAGCAGTGAATCCGTGGGGCAGTACTTC | CASSESVGQYF
NA | NA | TRBJ2-6 | TRBV5-1 | TGCGCCAGCAGCCTAACCAACAGGGATGGGGCCAACGTCCTGACTTTC | CASSLTNRDGANVLTF
TRBD1 | NA | TRBJ1-6 | TRBV5-4 | TGCGCCAGCAGCCAAGAGGACAGGGTCCCCTATAATTCACCCCTCCACTTT | CASSQEDRVPYNSPLHF
NA | NA | TRBJ1-3 | TRBV5-8 | TGTGCCAGCAGCTTGGATAGACTCTGGGACGGAAACACCATATATTTT | CASSLDRLWDGNTIYF
TRBD2 | NA | TRBJ2-1 | TRBV6-4 | TGTGCCAGCAGTGACGGGGGGGGATACAATGAGCAGTTCTTC | CASSDGGGYNEQFF
TRBD1 | NA | TRBJ2-7 | TRBV7-2 | TGTGCCAGCAGCTCCCTGAGGGGGCCCCTTTACGAGCAGTACTTC | CASSSLRGPLYEQYF
NA | NA | TRBJ1-2 | TRBV9 | TGTGCCAGCAGCGTAGATCCCCACCAGCCCTATGGCTACACCTTC | CASSVDPHQPYGYTF
NA | NA | TRBJ2-7 | TRBV4-1 | TGCGCCAGCAGCCAAGAGGGGACCCGGATCTACGAGCAGTACTTC | CASSQEGTRIYEQYF
NA | NA | TRBJ1-5 | TRBV5-1 | TGCGCCAGCAGCTTCGATGGCAATCAGCCCCAGCATTTT | CASSFDGNQPQHF
NA | NA | TRBJ2-1 | TRBV6-5 | TGTGCCAGCAGTTATTGGCGGGACAATGAGCAGTTCTTC | CASSYWRDNEQFF
TRBD1 | NA | TRBJ1-4 | TRBV27 | TGTGCCAGCAGTCCCCACTTAATAGACAGGGGGCATGGAAAACTGTTTTTT | CASSPHLIDRGHGKLFF
TRBD2 | NA | TRBJ2-3 | TRBV6-4 | TGTGCCAGCAGTGCAGGACTAGGACCTAGCACAGATACGCAGTATTTT | CASSAGLGPSTDTQYF
NA | NA | TRBJ2-3 | TRBV7-2 | TGTGCCAGCAGAGGATCCGCGTACACTAGCACAGATACGCAGTATTTT | CASRGSAYTSTDTQYF
NA | NA | TRBJ1-2 | TRBV28 | TGTGCCAGCAGTGAATTCTATGGCTACACCTTC | CASSEFYGYTF